This TCR beta chain was sequenced in a study of blood T cell repertoires in COVID-19. In germline, CDR1 is LGHDT, CDR2 YNNKEL (reference sequence). Trimming removed 6 bases from V and 6 bases from J, with 17 bases in between. This CDR3 spans 14 amino acids. Across under 25 US areas, participants ranged in age from about 18 to 89 years. Per the study methods: Quantification of nucleated cells was approximated via reference gene primer amplification. Using immunoSEQ multiplex PCR, the repertoire was profiled, and TCRdb retains in-frame clones only, with some absent. The DNA gave D and trimming, while V, J and clone size come from that table. The table includes about 220,000 clones, 90% detected once.

The TCR was taken from a man aged 25 to 45 who had been exposed to COVID-19. The V call is TRBV3-1 (or the pseudogene TRBV3-2), the J call TRBJ1-2; D might be TRBD1 (5 bases). The sample was PBMCs or T cells enriched from blood (not recorded which). In nucleotides, the CDR3 is TGTGCCAGCAGTCATCGGGGGAAAGTGGATGGCTACACCTTC. Translating gives CASSHRGKVDGYTF.